This T cell receptor beta chain was identified in a study of blood T cell repertoires in COVID-19 (dated by TCRdb to about 2020). With regard to the full study: Samples covering the acute and convalescent phases of COVID-19 were provided by collaborators in the United States, Italy and Spain. The material from the prospective study consisted of cDNA or gDNA derived from T cells, B-cell-depleted T cells, or PBMCs. Subjects who had been exposed to COVID-19, were actively infected with it, or had recovered from it provided the deeply sampled blood TCRbeta repertoires that made up the dataset. The repertoires were released in a freely available public database intended as a resource for research on the immune response to SARS-CoV-2. The samples were drawn from the first 160 participants of the ongoing ImmuneRACE study and from some 1,300 subjects provided by 6 global collaborators. The sample metadata nearly always contained a de-identified subject ID, COVID-19 status, age in years and sex. HLA class I and class II types, where available, came from metadata supplied by the sample provider rather than from assay-based typing.

Each collaborating institution followed its own protocols to collect whole blood in K2EDTA tubes. For TCRbeta analysis, collaborator samples were shipped as frozen whole blood, as isolated PBMCs, or as DNA extracted from either sample type. The paper's findings and limits, for the study overall: Clinical and demographic metadata were provided uncurated, with the amount varying by source and participant.

TCRbeta CDR3 regions were amplified from genomic DNA using the immunoSEQ Assay, a bias-controlled multiplex PCR. In the authors' own workflow: Within the assay, amplification of reference gene primers was used to estimate how many nucleated cells each sample contained. To quantify the absolute abundance of each unique TCRbeta CDR3 rearrangement, sequence reads were collapsed and filtered. For each sample, productive Simpson clonality was calculated by taking the square root of Simpson's diversity index across productive rearrangements. As stored in TCRdb, this immuneACCESS dataset retains in-frame rearrangements with V and J assigned. A fraction of the clones does not appear; measured against another copy, unresolved V genes explain less than half of the discrepancy, and the remainder lacks a known reason. The D gene and trimming were derived from the DNA, and the V and J assignments and clone size from that table. The sample records fewer than 500,000 clones, 70% to 85% of which are singletons. Under 1.2% of the sample is held by the ten biggest clonotypes.

Relative to germline, V is 5 bases shorter and J is 1 base shorter, with 8 bases between their ends. The CDR3 runs 13 residues from the cysteine to the phenylalanine. The DNA shown is the 39-base CDR3, in frame from base 1. Via the germline V gene (reference sequence), CDR1 is MNHNY and CDR2 SVGAGI. About this clone itself: Its antigen remains unidentified. No base qualities exist here, and no much larger clone lies one base off it. This CDR3 is also generated by other DNA sequences in the sample.

Sequencing was performed on peripheral blood. The rearrangement joined TRBV6-6 to TRBJ1-1; the best D guess is TRBD1, with 5 bases matching. The TCR sequence derives from a human donor with acute or convalescent COVID-19. The donor label of this sample is uncertain. The CDR3 protein sequence reads: CASSPQGNTEAFF. The nucleotides read TGTGCCAGCAGTCCCCAGGGGAACACTGAAGCTTTCTTT.